A selection of T cell receptor beta chains follows, all from one sample in a study of vaccination and CD4 T cells after COVID-19. Each CDR3 protein is one row after TCRdb ran MiXCR on the PCR reads. Among about 2,700 distinct CDR3 sequences listed, about 22% were seen once. The antigens these receptors bind are not known. The sequencing sample was made of CD4+ T cells from blood, cultured in vitro. These receptor sequences come from a human donor who had recovered from COVID-19. The CDR3 runs from the conserved cysteine through the conserved F or W. A D gene is named only where the DNA matches it firmly. Expanded clones are given a class, and other clones once, few, many or no size at all.

. | TRBJ2-5 | TRBD2 | TRBV4-1 | TGCGCCAGCAGCCATCCTAGCGGGGGAGAGACCCAGTACTTC | CASSHPSGGETQYF
few | TRBJ2-2 | TRBD2 | TRBV20-1 | TGCAGTGCTAGAGACGGGACTAGGAGCACCGGGGAGCTGTTTTTT | CSARDGTRSTGELFF
few | TRBJ1-6 | TRBD1 | TRBV6-1 | TGTGCCAGCACCTCCAGGGGGTATGGTTCACCCCTCCACTTT | CASTSRGYGSPLHF
few | TRBJ1-4 | TRBD1 | TRBV15 | TGTGCCACCAGCAGGGGGACAGGGCGGGATGAAAAACTGTTTTTT | CATSRGTGRDEKLFF
once | TRBJ1-6 | . | TRBV30 | TGTGCCTGGAGTGGGGACCCCCGGGGCTATTCACCCCTCCACTTT | CAWSGDPRGYSPLHF
. | TRBJ1-4 | TRBD1 | TRBV20-1 | TGCAGTGCTTATGCAGGGGGAAAACTGTTTTTT | CSAYAGGKLFF
. | TRBJ1-2 | . | TRBV6-5 | TGTGCCAGCAGTTCCCCAAGACGATATGGCTACACCTTC | CASSSPRRYGYTF
few | TRBJ2-3 | . | TRBV7-3 | TGTGCCAGCAGCTACGGGGGAGATACGCAGTATTTT | CASSYGGDTQYF
. | TRBJ2-5 | TRBD2 | TRBV5-4 | TGTGCCAGCAGCTTGGGGGGTCTAGCGGGAGGGAAGACCCAGTACTTC | CASSLGGLAGGKTQYF
. | TRBJ2-1 | TRBD1 | TRBV19 | TGTGCCAGTAGTATCCGGACAGGGGGCTACAATGAGCAGTTCTTC | CASSIRTGGYNEQFF
few | TRBJ2-2 | . | TRBV2 | TGTGCCAGCACACTTTGGGGGTCGGACACCGGGGAGCTGTTTTTT | CASTLWGSDTGELFF
medium-sized | TRBJ2-1 | TRBD2 | TRBV15 | TGTGCCACCAGCTCCGGCGGGGGATACAATGAGCAGTTCTTC | CATSSGGGYNEQFF
few | TRBJ2-7 | . | TRBV7-2 | TGTGCCAGCAGCCCGGGTTTAACGAAAGTCGGCTACGAGCAGTACTTC | CASSPGLTKVGYEQYF
large | TRBJ1-2 | TRBD1 | TRBV7-8 | TGTGCCAGCAGCCTCCTATCCCAAGGGGGCGGTGGCTATGGCTACACCTTC | CASSLLSQGGGGYGYTF
. | TRBJ2-7 | TRBD2 | TRBV11-2 | TGTGCCAGCAGTCACGGACTAGGAGTCCACGAGCAGTACTTC | CASSHGLGVHEQYF
. | TRBJ1-2 | . | TRBV9 | TGTGCCAGCAGCGTAGGATCCTCGTCCTTTGGCTACACCTTC | CASSVGSSSFGYTF
few | TRBJ2-7 | TRBD1 | TRBV6-2/TRBV6-3 | TGTGCCAGCAGTTACCTAGGGGGCTCCTCCTACGAGCAGTACTTC | CASSYLGGSSYEQYF
few | TRBJ2-5 | TRBD2 | TRBV20-1 | TGCAGTGCCAACCCCCGGACTAGCGGGAGCCAAGAGACCCAGTACTTC | CSANPRTSGSQETQYF
few | TRBJ1-3 | TRBD1 | TRBV6-1 | TGTGCCAGCAGCCCGGACAGGGGTAGCCTCTCTGGAAACACCATATATTTT | CASSPDRGSLSGNTIYF
few | TRBJ1-2 | . | TRBV5-1 | TGCGCCAGCAGCTTACGTGAAGACTATGGCTACACCTTC | CASSLREDYGYTF
medium-sized | TRBJ1-2 | TRBD1 | TRBV6-1 | TGTGCCAGCAGTGCGAGGGGACAGGGATTAGATGGCTACACCTTC | CASSARGQGLDGYTF
. | TRBJ2-7 | . | TRBV6-1 | TGTGCCAGCAGCCAGTCCCCGAGCGAGCAGTACTTC | CASSQSPSEQYF
medium-sized | TRBJ1-5 | . | TRBV6-5 | TGTGCCAGCAGTTACTCGATCAGACCCCATAGCAATCAGCCCCAGCATTTT | CASSYSIRPHSNQPQHF
large | TRBJ1-2 | TRBD1 | TRBV6-5 | TGTGCCAGCAGTTACTCTACAGGGGGCCTCTATGGCTACACCTTC | CASSYSTGGLYGYTF
few | TRBJ1-5 | . | TRBV19 | TGTGCCAGTAGTTCGTTTAAAGGGGCAAGCAATCAGCCCCAGCATTTT | CASSSFKGASNQPQHF
. | TRBJ2-1 | . | TRBV7-3 | TGTGCCAGCAGCTTAATGTCAGGTGACAATGAGCAGTTCTTC | CASSLMSGDNEQFF
. | TRBJ1-6 | . | TRBV12-3/TRBV12-4 | TGTGCCAGCAGTTCCGGGTCTTCACCCCTCCACTTT | CASSSGSSPLHF
few | TRBJ1-1 | TRBD1 | TRBV20-1 | TGCAGTGCTAGAGATACCGGGACAGGGGGTCCTGAAGCTTTCTTT | CSARDTGTGGPEAFF
few | TRBJ2-3 | . | TRBV7-2 | TGTGCCAGCAGCTTAGTTTCTAGACTCTCAGATACGCAGTATTTT | CASSLVSRLSDTQYF
. | TRBJ2-1 | . | TRBV6-4 | TGTGCCAGCAGCTCCCAGGGTGGAGGGGAGCAGTTCTTC | CASSSQGGGEQFF
. | TRBJ2-4 | TRBD2 | TRBV20-1 | TGCCCGGGGGGGGCGCTAGCCAAAAACATTCAGTACTTC | CPGGALAKNIQYF
. | TRBJ2-7 | TRBD1 | TRBV11-3 | TGTGCCAGCAGCTCCACGCCGGGACAGGGGGGCGAGCAGTACTTC | CASSSTPGQGGEQYF
few | TRBJ1-2 | TRBD1 | TRBV10-3 | TGTGCCCCCCAGACAGGGGAGGGCTATGGCTACACCTTC | CAPQTGEGYGYTF
medium-sized | TRBJ2-4 | TRBD1 | TRBV7-2 | TGTGCCAGCAGCTTAGCCAGGGGGCGCGAGATCAAAAACATTCAGTACTTC | CASSLARGREIKNIQYF
few | TRBJ2-3 | TRBD1 | TRBV20-1 | TGCAGTGCTAGAGTGGGGACAGGGGCCACAGATACGCAGTATTTT | CSARVGTGATDTQYF
. | TRBJ2-1 | TRBD1 | TRBV5-5 | TGTGCCAGCAGCATACGACAGGGGCCAGGCAATGAGCAGTTCTTC | CASSIRQGPGNEQFF
few | TRBJ2-3 | TRBD2 | TRBV5-8 | TGTGCCAGCAGCTTAGGACTAGCGGTTAGGATAGATACGCAGTATTTT | CASSLGLAVRIDTQYF
few | TRBJ2-1 | TRBD2 | TRBV12-3/TRBV12-4 | TGTGCCAGCAGTTTAACTAGCGGGGGTCTCCGGAATGAGCAGTTCTTC | CASSLTSGGLRNEQFF
. | TRBJ1-1 | TRBD1 | TRBV28 | TGTGCCAGCAGCCCTAGAAGGGACAGAATGAACACTGAAGCTTTCTTT | CASSPRRDRMNTEAFF
few | TRBJ1-5 | . | TRBV5-4 | TGTGCCAGCAGCTTCGATCAGAATCAGCCCCAGCATTTT | CASSFDQNQPQHF
. | TRBJ2-2 | TRBD2 | TRBV11-3 | TGTGCCAGCAGTCTCTGGGGGGGGAGCGTCGGGGAGCTGTTTTTT | CASSLWGGSVGELFF
medium-sized | TRBJ1-1 | . | TRBV20-1 | TGCAGTGCTCGCCGTGGACCCACTGAAGCTTTCTTT | CSARRGPTEAFF
. | TRBJ2-7 | . | TRBV5-1 | TGCGCCAGCAGCTTAGGGTACAGCGACGAGCAGTACTTC | CASSLGYSDEQYF
few | TRBJ1-2 | . | TRBV20-1 | TGCAGTGCTAGGAATAACTATGGCTACACCTTC | CSARNNYGYTF
. | TRBJ2-7 | . | TRBV20-1 | TGCAGTGCTAGAGATTGGAGCTCCTACGAGCAGTACTTC | CSARDWSSYEQYF
few | TRBJ2-3 | TRBD2 | TRBV4-2 | TGTGCCAGCAGCCAAGATCCCGGGGGAGGGCCAACAGATACGCAGTATTTT | CASSQDPGGGPTDTQYF